A few counts support the clone carrying this TCR beta chain. No antigen is known for it. The CDR3 has 12 amino acids. Trimming stripped 4 bases from V and 5 bases from J, with 6 bases between. From germline, CDR1 is SNHLY and CDR2 FYNNEI. These data are taken from a study of yellow fever vaccine responses in identical twins. General study points: Reportedly, twins' vaccine T cell responses looked partly convergent and partly personalized.

MiXCR was run by TCRdb on the RT-PCR reads, yielding one entry per CDR3 protein. Here the sample spans over 15,000 distinct CDR3 sequences, about 61% being singletons. The chain uses TRBV2 and TRBJ2-1, with D unclear. The source is a woman aged 18-29 years who received the yellow fever vaccine. Sequenced here: T cells from blood (PBMCs), unsorted or a sorted subset (not recorded which), sampled before or after yellow fever vaccination (not recorded which). CDR3: CASSASDNEQFF. CDR3 DNA: TGTGCCAGCAGTGCTTCGGACAATGAGCAGTTCTTC.